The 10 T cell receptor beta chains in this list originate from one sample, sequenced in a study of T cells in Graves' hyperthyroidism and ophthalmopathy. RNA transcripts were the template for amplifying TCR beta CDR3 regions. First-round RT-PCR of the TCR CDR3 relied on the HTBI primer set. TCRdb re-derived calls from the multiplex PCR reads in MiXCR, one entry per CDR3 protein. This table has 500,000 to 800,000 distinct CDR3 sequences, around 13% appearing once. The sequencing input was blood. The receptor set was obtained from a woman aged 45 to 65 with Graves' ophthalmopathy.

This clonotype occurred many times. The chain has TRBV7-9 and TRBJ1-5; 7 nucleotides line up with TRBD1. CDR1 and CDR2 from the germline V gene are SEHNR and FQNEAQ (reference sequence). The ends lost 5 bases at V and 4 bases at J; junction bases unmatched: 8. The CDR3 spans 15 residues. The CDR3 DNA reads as TGTGCCAGCAGCATTGGGACAGCCGAAAATCAGCCCCAGCATTTT. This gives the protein CASSIGTAENQPQHF.

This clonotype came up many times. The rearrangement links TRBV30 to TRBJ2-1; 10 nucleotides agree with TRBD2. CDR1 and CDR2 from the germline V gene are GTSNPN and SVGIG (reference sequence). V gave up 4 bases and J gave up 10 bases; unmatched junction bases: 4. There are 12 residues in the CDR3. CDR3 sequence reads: CAWTLLAGEQFF. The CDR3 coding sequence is TGTGCCTGGACCCTACTAGCGGGGGAGCAGTTCTTC.

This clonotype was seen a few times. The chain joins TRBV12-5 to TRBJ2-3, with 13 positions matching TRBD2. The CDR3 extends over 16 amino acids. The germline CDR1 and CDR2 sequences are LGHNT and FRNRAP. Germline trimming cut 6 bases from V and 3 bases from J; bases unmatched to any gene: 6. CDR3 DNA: TGTGCTAGTGGCTCGGGACTAGCGGGAAGAACAGATACGCAGTATTTT. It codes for CASGSGLAGRTDTQYF.

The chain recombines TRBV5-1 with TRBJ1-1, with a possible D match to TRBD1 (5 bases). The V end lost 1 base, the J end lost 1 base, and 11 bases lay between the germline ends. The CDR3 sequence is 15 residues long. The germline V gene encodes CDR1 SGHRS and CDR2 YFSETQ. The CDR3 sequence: CASSLFWGSNTEAFF. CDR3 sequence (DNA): TGCGCCAGCAGCTTGTTTTGGGGGTCGAACACTGAAGCTTTCTTT.

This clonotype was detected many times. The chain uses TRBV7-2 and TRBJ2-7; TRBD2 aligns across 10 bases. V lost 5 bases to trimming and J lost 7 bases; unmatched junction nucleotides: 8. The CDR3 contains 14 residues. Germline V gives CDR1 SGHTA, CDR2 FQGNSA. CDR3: CASSAGTSVGEQYF. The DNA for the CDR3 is TGTGCCAGCAGCGCCGGGACTAGCGTTGGTGAGCAGTACTTC.

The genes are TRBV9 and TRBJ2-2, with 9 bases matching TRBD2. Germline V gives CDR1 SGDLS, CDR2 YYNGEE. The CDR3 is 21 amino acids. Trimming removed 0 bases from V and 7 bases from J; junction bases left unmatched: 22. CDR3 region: CASSVDSGLAGQTRRVGELFF. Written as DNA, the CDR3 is TGTGCCAGCAGCGTAGATTCCGGGCTAGCGGGACAAACCCGAAGGGTCGGGGAGCTGTTTTTT.

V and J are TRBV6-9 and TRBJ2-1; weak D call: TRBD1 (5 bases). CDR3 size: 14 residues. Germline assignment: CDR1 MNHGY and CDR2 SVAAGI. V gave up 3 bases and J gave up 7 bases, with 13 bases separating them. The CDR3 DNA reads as TGTGCCAGCAGTTACCAAGGGGTCGGGAATGAGCAGTTCTTC. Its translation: CASSYQGVGNEQFF.

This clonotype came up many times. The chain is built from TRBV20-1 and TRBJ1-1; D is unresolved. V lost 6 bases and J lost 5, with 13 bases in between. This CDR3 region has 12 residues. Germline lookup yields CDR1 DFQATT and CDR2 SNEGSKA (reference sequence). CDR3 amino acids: CSADPPGTEAFF. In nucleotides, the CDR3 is TGCAGTGCCGACCCCCCGGGGACTGAAGCTTTCTTT.

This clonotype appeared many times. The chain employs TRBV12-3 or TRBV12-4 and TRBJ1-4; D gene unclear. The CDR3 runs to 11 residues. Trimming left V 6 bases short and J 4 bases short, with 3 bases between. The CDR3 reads CASRYNEKLFF. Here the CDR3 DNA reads TGTGCCAGCAGGTATAATGAAAAACTGTTTTTT.

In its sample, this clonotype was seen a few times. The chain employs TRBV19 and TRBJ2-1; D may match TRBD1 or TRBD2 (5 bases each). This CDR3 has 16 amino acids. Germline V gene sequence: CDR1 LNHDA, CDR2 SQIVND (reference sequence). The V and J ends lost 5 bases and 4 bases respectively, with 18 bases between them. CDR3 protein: CASSGGAASGYNEQFF. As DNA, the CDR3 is TGTGCCAGTAGTGGGGGAGCCGCCTCTGGATACAATGAGCAGTTCTTC.